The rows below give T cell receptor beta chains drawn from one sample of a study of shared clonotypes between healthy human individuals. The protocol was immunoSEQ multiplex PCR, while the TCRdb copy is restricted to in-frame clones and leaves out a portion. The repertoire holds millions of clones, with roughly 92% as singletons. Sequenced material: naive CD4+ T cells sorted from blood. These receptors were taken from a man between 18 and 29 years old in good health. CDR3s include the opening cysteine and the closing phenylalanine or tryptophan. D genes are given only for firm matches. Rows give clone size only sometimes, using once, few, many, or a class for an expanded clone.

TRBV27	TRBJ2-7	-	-	TGTGCCAGCAGTTTTGTTCGGGTCTCTGAGCAGTACTTC	CASSFVRVSEQYF
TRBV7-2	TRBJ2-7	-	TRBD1	TGTGCCAGATCGATCCGGGACAGGGACTACGAGCAGTACTTC	CARSIRDRDYEQYF
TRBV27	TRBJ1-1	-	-	TGTGCCAGCCGTGGGAACAGGGCGACTGAAGCTTTCTTT	CASRGNRATEAFF
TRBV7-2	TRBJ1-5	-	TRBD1	TGTGCCAGCAGCTTAGGGGGCGGACAGGGTGGACAGCCCCAGCATTTT	CASSLGGGQGGQPQHF
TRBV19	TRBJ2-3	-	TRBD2	TGTGCCAGTAGTATTGGTGCGGGGGGAGGAGATACGCAGTATTTT	CASSIGAGGGDTQYF
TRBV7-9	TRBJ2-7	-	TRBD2	TGTGCCAGCAGCTTGCGGGAGAGGGGCTACGAGCAGTACTTC	CASSLRERGYEQYF
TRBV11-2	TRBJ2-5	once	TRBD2	TGTGCCAGCAGCCGGGGAGGGGAGACCCAGTACTTC	CASSRGGETQYF
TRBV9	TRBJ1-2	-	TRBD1	TGTGCCAGCAGCGGATGGAACAGGGGAACGAGCGGCTACACCTTC	CASSGWNRGTSGYTF
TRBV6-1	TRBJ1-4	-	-	TGTGCCAGCAGTGAACGGCCGCAGGGGTGGGGCAATGAAAAACTGTTTTTT	CASSERPQGWGNEKLFF
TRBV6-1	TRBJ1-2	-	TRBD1	TGTGCCGAGTCGGACAGGGGGCTTTATGGCTACACCTTC	CAESDRGLYGYTF
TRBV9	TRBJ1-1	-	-	TGTGCCAGCAGCGTAAGCTCATTAAGCGCTGAAGCTTTCTTT	CASSVSSLSAEAFF
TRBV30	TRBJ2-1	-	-	TGTGCCTGGAGTGTACTTGGGGGGCGGGAGTTCTTC	CAWSVLGGREFF
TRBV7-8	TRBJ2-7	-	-	TGTGCCAGCAGCTTAGCGCCAGGGGGGACCTACGAGCAGTACTTC	CASSLAPGGTYEQYF
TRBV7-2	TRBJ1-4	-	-	TGTGCCAGCAGCCAGAAAAGAAACCTTAATGAAAAACTGTTTTTT	CASSQKRNLNEKLFF
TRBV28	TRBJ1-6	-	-	TGTGCCAGCTCGGGGCCAGTACCCTCCTATAATTCACCCCTCCACTTT	CASSGPVPSYNSPLHF
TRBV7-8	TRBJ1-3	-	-	TGTGCCAGCAGCTCCCGTAGATTTGGGGCCTCTGGAAACACCATATATTTT	CASSSRRFGASGNTIYF
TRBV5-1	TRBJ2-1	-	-	TGCGCCAGCAGCTTGGGCCTGAACAATGAGCAGTTCTTC	CASSLGLNNEQFF
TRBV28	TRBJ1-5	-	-	TGTGCCAGCAGTTTAAGGGGGGTGGGCAATCAGCCCCAGCATTTT	CASSLRGVGNQPQHF
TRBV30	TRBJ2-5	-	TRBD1	TGTGCCTGGAGTACACCGACAGGGGACCAAGAGACCCAGTACTTC	CAWSTPTGDQETQYF
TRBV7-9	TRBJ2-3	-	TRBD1	TGTGCCAGCAGCCCCGGGACAGGGGGCACAGATACGCAGTATTTT	CASSPGTGGTDTQYF
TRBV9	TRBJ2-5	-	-	TGTGCCAGCAGCGTAGCTACAGGGGCGGGGGAGACCCAGTACTTC	CASSVATGAGETQYF
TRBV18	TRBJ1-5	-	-	TGTGCCAGCTCTCCTCCCATGGGGGCGGAGAGCAATCAGCCCCAGCATTTT	CASSPPMGAESNQPQHF